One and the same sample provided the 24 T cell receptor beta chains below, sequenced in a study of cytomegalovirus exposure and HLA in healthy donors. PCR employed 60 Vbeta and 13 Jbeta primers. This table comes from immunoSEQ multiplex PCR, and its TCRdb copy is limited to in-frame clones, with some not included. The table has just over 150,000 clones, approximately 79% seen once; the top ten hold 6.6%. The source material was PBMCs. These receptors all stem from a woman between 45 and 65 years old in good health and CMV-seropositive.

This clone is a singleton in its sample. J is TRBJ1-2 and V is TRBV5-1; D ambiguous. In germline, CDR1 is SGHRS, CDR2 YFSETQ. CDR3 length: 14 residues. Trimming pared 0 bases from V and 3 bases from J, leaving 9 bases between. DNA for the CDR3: TGCGCCAGCAGCTTGGATGAGGGTTACTATGGCTACACCTTC. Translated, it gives CASSLDEGYYGYTF.

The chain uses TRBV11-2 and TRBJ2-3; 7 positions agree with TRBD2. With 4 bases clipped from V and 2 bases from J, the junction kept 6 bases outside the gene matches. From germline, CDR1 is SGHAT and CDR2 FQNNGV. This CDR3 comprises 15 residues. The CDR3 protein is CASSSRGGPTDTQYF. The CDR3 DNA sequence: TGTGCCAGCAGCTCCCGGGGAGGGCCCACAGATACGCAGTATTTT.

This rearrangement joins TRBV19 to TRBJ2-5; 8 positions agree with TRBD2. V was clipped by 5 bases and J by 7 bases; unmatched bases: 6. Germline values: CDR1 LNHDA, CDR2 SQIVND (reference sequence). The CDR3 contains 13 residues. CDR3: CASSPPGGWTQYF. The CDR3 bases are TGTGCCAGTAGTCCGCCGGGGGGGTGGACCCAGTACTTC.

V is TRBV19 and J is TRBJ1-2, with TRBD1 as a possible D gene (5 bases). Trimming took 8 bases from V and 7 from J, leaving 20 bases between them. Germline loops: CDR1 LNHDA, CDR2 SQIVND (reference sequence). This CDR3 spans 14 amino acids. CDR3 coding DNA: TGTGCCAGTGATGAGAGGGGCATCGGGGGTGGCTACACCTTC. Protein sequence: CASDERGIGGGYTF.

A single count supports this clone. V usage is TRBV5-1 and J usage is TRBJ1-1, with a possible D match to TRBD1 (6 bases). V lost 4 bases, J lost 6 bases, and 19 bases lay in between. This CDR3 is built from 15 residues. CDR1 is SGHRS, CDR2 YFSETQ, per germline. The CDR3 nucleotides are TGCGCCAGCAGCCCGGACCCCACAGGGAGGGCTGAAGCTTTCTTT. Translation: CASSPDPTGRAEAFF.

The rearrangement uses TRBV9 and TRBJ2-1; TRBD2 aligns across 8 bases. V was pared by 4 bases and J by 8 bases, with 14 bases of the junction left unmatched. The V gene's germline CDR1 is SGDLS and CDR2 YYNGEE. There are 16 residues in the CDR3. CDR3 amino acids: CASSPRTGGPRDEQFF. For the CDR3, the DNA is TGTGCCAGCAGCCCCCGTACGGGGGGGCCTAGGGATGAGCAGTTCTTC.

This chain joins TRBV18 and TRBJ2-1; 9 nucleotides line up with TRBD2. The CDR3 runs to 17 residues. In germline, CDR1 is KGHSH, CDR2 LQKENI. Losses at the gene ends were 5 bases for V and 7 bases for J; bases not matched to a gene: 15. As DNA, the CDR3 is TGTGCCAGCTCATTTAAAGGGGTAGCGGGGGCATCAAATGAGCAGTTCTTC. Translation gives CASSFKGVAGASNEQFF.

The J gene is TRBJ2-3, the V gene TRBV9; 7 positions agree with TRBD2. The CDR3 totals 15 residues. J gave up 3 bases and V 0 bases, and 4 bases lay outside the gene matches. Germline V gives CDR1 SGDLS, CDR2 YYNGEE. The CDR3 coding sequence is TGTGCCAGCAGCGTAGGGCGGGGGATAACAGATACGCAGTATTTT. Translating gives CASSVGRGITDTQYF.

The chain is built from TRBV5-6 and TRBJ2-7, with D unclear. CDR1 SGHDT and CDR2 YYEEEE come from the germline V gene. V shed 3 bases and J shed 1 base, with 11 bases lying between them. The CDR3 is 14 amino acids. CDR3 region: CASSSSRGSYEQYF. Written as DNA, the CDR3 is TGTGCCAGCAGCTCCTCTCGAGGTTCCTACGAGCAGTACTTC.

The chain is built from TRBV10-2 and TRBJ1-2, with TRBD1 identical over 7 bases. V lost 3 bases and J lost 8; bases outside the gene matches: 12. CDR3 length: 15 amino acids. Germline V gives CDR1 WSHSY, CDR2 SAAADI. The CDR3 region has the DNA TGCGCCAGCAGTGAAGGAGTACCGACAGGGCTCGGCTACACCTTC. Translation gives CASSEGVPTGLGYTF.

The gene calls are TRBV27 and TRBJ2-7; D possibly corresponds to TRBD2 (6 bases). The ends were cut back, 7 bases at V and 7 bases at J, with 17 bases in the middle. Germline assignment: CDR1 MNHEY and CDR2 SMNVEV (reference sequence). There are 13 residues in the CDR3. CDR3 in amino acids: CASTARVGREQYF. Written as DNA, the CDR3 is TGTGCCAGCACCGCGAGAGTCGGGAGAGAGCAGTACTTC.

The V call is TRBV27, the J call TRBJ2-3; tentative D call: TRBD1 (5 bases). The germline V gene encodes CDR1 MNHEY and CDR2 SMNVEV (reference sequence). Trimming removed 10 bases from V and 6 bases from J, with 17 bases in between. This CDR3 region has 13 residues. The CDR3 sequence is CATSRVLGDTQYF. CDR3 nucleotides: TGTGCCACCTCCAGGGTCCTCGGGGATACGCAGTATTTT.

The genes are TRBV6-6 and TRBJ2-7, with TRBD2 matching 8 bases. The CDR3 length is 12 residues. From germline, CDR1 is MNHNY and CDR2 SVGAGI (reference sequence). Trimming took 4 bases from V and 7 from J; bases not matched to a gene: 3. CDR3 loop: CASSSPGGEQYF. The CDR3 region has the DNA TGTGCCAGCAGTTCCCCGGGGGGGGAGCAGTACTTC.

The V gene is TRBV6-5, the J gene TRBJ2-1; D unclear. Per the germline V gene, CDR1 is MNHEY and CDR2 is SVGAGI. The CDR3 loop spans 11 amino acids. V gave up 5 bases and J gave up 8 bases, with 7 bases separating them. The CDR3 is CASSRAHEQFF. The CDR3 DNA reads TGTGCCAGCAGTCGAGCACATGAGCAGTTCTTC.

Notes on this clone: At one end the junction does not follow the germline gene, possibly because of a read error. CDR3 nucleotide sequence: TGTTCCAGCAGCAATCCTAGCGGAATCTACGAGCAGTACTTC. The encoded protein is CSSSNPSGIYEQYF. V is TRBV7-9 and J is TRBJ2-7; 7 nucleotides match TRBD2. The CDR3 length is 14 residues. Germline-derived CDR1 and CDR2 are SEHNR and FQNEAQ (reference sequence).

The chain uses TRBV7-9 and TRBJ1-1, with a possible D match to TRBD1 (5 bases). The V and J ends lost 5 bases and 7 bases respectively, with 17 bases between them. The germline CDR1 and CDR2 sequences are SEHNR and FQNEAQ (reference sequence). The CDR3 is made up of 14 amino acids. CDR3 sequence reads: CASSGVGRGGEAFF. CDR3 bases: TGTGCCAGCAGCGGAGTGGGGCGGGGTGGTGAAGCTTTCTTT.

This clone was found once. The CDR3 protein is CASSNDGLNQPQHF. CDR3 coding DNA: TGTGCCAGCAGCAACGACGGGTTAAATCAGCCCCAGCATTTT. The chain recombines TRBV5-4 with TRBJ1-5; the D is unclear. The CDR3 runs to 14 residues. Per the germline V gene, CDR1 is SGHNT and CDR2 is YYREEE (reference sequence). Trimming stripped 4 bases from V and 4 bases from J, with 12 bases between.

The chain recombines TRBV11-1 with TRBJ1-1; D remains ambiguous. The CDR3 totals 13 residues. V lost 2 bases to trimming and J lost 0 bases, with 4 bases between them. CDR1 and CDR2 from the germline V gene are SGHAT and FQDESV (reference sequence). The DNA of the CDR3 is TGTGCCAGCAGCTTAAAGCTGAACACTGAAGCTTTCTTT. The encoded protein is CASSLKLNTEAFF.

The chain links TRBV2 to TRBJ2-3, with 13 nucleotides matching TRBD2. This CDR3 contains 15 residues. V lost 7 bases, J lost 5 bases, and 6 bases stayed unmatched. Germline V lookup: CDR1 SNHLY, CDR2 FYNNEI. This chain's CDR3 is CASTGLAGILDTQYF. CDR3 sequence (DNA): TGTGCCAGCACGGGACTAGCGGGGATACTAGATACGCAGTATTTT.

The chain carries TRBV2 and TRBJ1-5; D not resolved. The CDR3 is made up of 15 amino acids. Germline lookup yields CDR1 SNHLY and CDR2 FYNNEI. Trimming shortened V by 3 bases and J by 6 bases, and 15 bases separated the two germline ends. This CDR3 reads CASSEDSARSQPQHF. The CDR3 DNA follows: TGTGCCAGCAGTGAGGATTCGGCGAGGAGTCAGCCCCAGCATTTT. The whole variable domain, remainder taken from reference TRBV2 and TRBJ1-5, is EPEVTQTPSHQVTQMGQEVILRCVPISNHLYFYWYRQILGQKVEFLVSFYNNEISEKSEIFDDQFSVERPDGSNFTLKIRSTKLEDSAMYFCASSEDSARSQPQHFGDGTRLSIL.

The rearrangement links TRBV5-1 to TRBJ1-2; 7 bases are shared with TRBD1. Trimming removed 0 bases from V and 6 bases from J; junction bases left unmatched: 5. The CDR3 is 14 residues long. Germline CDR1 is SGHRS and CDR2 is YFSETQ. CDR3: CASSLADRVDGYTF. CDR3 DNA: TGCGCCAGCAGCTTGGCCGACAGGGTTGATGGCTACACCTTC.

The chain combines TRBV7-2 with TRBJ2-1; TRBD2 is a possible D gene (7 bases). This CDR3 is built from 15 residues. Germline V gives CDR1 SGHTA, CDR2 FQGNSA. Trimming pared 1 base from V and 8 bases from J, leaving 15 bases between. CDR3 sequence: CASSLEIAGAYEQFF. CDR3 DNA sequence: TGTGCCAGCAGCTTAGAAATCGCGGGGGCCTATGAGCAGTTCTTC.

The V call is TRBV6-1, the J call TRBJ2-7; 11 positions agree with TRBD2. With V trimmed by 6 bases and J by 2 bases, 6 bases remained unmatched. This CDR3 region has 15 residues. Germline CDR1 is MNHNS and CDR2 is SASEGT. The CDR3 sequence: CASSFTSGGTYEQYF. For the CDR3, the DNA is TGTGCCAGCAGCTTTACTAGCGGGGGTACCTACGAGCAGTACTTC.

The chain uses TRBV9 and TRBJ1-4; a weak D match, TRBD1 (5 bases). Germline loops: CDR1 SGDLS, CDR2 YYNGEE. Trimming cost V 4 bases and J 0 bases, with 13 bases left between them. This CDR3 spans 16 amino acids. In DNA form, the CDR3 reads TGTGCCAGCAGCCCCCGCGGGGGTTCAACTAATGAAAAACTGTTTTTT. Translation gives CASSPRGGSTNEKLFF.